This TCR beta chain was captured in a study of regulatory T cells in long-lasting Graves disease. Between the trimmed V and J ends, which lost 7 bases and 3 bases, there was a span of 16 bases. Germline V gene data show CDR1 as SGHTA and CDR2 as FQGNSA. The CDR3 spans 14 residues. Indicated time point: persistent/refractory GD, antithyroid drugs over 5 years with positive TRAb. PBMCs provided the RNA from which the TCR library was made. All patients originated from an endocrinology department located in Xi'an, China. The authors built TCR beta libraries using iRepertoire HTBI primers and Arm-PCR of CDR3 regions. TCRdb recomputed calls from the multiplex PCR reads with MiXCR, one row per CDR3 protein. The sample yields under 450,000 distinct CDR3 sequences, about a quarter seen once.

This TCR derives from a female donor with Graves disease. The sample here was peripheral blood mononuclear cells (PBMCs), taken when the disease was refractory, from a patient treated with antithyroid drugs. The chain combines TRBV7-2 with TRBJ2-7; D call uncertain. Here the CDR3 reads CASNPGVDNYEQYF. The CDR3 DNA sequence: TGTGCCAGCAACCCGGGCGTTGACAACTACGAGCAGTACTTC.